The present entry profiles one T cell receptor beta chain with its context. These data belong to a study of lymphopenia after photon versus proton radiotherapy. Trimming cost V 3 bases and J 5 bases, with 16 bases left between them. The CDR3 runs to 16 residues. Germline values: CDR1 LNHDA, CDR2 SQIVND (reference sequence). Some clones are missing from TCRdb's copy, which holds only in-frame ones; the method was immunoSEQ multiplex PCR. The profile shows 25,000 to 35,000 clones, about 87% of them singletons. This sequence was found in a woman in her sixties or seventies with cholangiocarcinoma. Some clones in this sample may be carry-over from other donors' samples. The sequencing used peripheral blood, collected from a patient treated with proton-based radiotherapy. This chain joins TRBV19 and TRBJ1-4; the D gene is possibly TRBD1 (6 bases). The CDR3 sequence is CASSMAPDRLNEKLFF. The CDR3 DNA reads as TGTGCCAGTAGTATGGCCCCGGACAGACTAAATGAAAAACTGTTTTTT.